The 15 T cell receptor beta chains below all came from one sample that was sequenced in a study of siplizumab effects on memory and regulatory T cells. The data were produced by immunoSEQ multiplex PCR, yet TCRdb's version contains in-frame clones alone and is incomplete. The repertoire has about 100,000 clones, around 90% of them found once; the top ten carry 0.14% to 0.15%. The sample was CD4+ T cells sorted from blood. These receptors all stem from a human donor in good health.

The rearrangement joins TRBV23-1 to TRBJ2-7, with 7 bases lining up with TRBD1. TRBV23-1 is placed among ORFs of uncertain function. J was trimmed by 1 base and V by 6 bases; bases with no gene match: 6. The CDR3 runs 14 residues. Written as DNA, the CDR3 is TGCGCCAGCAGCCCCCGGGACAGTTCCTACGAGCAGTACTTC. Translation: CASSPRDSSYEQYF.

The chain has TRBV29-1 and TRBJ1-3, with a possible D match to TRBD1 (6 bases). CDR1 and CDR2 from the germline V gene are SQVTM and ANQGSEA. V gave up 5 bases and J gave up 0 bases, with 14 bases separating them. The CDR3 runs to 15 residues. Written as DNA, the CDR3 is TGCAGCGTTCGGGACACCTCACTCTCTGGAAACACCATATATTTT. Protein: CSVRDTSLSGNTIYF.

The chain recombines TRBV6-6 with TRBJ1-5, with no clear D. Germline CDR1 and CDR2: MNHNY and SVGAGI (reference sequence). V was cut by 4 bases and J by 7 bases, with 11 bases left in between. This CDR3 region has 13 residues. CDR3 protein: CASSSPGRQPQHF. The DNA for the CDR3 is TGTGCCAGCAGTTCCCCGGGCCGGCAGCCCCAGCATTTT.

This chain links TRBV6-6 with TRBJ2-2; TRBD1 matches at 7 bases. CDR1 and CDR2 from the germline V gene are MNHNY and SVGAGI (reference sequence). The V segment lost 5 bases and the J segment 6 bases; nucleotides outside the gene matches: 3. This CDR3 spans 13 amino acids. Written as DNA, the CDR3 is TGTGCCAGCAGTCGGGACAGTGCCGGGGAGCTGTTTTTT. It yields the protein CASSRDSAGELFF.

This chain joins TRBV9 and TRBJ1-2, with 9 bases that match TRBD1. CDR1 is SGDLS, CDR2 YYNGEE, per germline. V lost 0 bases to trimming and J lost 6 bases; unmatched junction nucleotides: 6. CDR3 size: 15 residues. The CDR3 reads CASSVVGTGIDGYTF. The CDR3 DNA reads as TGTGCCAGCAGCGTAGTAGGGACAGGGATCGATGGCTACACCTTC.

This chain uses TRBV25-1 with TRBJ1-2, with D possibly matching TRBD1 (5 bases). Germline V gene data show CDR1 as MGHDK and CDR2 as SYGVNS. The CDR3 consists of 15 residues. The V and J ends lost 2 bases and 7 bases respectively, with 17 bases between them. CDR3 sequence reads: CASSERREGQGGYTF. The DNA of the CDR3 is TGTGCCAGCAGTGAACGACGTGAGGGGCAAGGTGGCTACACCTTC.

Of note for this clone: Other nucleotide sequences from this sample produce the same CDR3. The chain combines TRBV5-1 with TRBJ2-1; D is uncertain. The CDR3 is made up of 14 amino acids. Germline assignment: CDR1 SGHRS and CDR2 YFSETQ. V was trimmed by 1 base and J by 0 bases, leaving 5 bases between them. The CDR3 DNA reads TGCGCCAGCAGCTTGCAAGGCTCCTACAATGAGCAGTTCTTC. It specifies CASSLQGSYNEQFF.

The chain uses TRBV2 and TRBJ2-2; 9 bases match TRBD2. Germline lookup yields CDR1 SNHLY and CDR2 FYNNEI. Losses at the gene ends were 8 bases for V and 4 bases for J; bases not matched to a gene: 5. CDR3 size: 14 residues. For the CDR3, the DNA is TGTGCCAGCCGTCTAGCGGGGTTCACCGGGGAGCTGTTTTTT. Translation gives CASRLAGFTGELFF.

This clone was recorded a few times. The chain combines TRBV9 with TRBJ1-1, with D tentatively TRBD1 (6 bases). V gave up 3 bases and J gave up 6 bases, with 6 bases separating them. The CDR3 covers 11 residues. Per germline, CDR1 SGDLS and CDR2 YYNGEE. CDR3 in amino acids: CASSEGAEAFF. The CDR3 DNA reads TGTGCCAGCAGCGAGGGGGCTGAAGCTTTCTTT.

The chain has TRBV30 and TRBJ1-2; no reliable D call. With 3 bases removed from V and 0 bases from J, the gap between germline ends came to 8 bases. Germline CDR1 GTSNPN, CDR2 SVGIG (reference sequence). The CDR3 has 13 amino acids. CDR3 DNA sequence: TGTGCCTGGAGGGGCAGCGCTAACTATGGCTACACCTTC. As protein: CAWRGSANYGYTF.

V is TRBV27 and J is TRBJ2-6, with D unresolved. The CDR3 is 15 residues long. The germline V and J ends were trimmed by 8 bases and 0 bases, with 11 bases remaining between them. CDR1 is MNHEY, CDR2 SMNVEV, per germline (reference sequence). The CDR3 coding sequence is TGTGCCAGCCGCCTCCTGGGCTCTGGGGCCAACGTCCTGACTTTC. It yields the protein CASRLLGSGANVLTF.

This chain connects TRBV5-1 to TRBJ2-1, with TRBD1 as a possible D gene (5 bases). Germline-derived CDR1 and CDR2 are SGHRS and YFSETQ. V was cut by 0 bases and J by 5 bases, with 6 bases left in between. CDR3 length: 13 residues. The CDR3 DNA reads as TGCGCCAGCAGCTTGGGCAGGGACAATGAGCAGTTCTTC. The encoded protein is CASSLGRDNEQFF.

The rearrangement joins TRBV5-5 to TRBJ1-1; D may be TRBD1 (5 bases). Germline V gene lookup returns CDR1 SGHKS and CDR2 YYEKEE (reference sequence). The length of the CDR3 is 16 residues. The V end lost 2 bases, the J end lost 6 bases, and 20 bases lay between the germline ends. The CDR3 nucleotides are TGTGCCAGCAGCTTCCGGGGTGGGGGTCTGATCCCTGAAGCTTTCTTT. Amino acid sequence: CASSFRGGGLIPEAFF.

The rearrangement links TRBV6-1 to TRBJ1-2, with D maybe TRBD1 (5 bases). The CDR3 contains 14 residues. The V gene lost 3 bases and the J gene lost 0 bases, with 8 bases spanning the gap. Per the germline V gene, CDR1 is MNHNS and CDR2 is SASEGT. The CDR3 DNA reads TGTGCCAGCAGTGAGAGGGGATCTAACTATGGCTACACCTTC. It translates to CASSERGSNYGYTF.

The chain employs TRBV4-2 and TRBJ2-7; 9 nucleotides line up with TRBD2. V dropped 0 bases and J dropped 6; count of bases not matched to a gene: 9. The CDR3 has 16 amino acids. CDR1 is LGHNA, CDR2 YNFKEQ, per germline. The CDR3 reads CASSQDYLAGFFEQYF. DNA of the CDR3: TGTGCCAGCAGCCAAGATTACCTAGCGGGGTTCTTCGAGCAGTACTTC.